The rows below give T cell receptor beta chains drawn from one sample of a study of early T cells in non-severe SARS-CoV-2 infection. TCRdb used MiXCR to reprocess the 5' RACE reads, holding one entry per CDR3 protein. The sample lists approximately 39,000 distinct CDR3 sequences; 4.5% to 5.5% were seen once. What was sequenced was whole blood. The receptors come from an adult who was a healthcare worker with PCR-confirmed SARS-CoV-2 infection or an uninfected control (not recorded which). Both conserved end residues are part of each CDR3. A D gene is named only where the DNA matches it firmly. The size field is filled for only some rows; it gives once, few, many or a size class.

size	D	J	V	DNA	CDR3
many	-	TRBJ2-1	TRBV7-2	TGTGCCAGCAGCTTAGGCGGCGTGCCCTACAATGAGCAGTTCTTC	CASSLGGVPYNEQFF
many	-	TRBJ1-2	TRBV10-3	TGTGCCATCAGTGAGTTTAATTACCAGGGGATAGGAGGCTACACCTTC	CAISEFNYQGIGGYTF
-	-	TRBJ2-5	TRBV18	TGTGCCAGCTCACCACTGCCCTTTTCGGAGGGAACGTACCAAGAGACCCAGTACTTC	CASSPLPFSEGTYQETQYF
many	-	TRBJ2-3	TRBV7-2	TGTGCCAGCACCCCTCCCACAGATACGCAGTATTTT	CASTPPTDTQYF
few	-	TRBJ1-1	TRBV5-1	TGCGCCAGCAGCTTGGTCTCAGCTAGGAACACTGAAGCTTTCTTT	CASSLVSARNTEAFF
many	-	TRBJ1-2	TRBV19	TGTGCCAGCCGGGAGGACACGATCTATGGCTACACCTTC	CASREDTIYGYTF
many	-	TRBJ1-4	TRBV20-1	TGCAGTGCTAGAGCGGCAGGGAATGAAAAACTGTTTTTT	CSARAAGNEKLFF
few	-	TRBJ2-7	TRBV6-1	TGTGCCAGCAGTGAAGTAAACGGGCAAGCCTACTTC	CASSEVNGQAYF
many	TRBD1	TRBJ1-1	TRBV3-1	TGTGCCAGCAGCCAAGAGGGACAGGGAAACACTGAAGCTTTCTTT	CASSQEGQGNTEAFF
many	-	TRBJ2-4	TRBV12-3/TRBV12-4	TGTGCCAGCAGTTCGACTGGCGAGGAGTACTTC	CASSSTGEEYF
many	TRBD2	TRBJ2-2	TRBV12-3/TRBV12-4	TGTGCCAGCACCGTTCTAGGGAGACTAGCACCGAACACCGGGGAGCTGTTTTTT	CASTVLGRLAPNTGELFF
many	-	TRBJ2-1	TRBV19	TGTGCCAGTAGTATAGACGCTAGGAAGGCTGAGCAGTTCTTC	CASSIDARKAEQFF
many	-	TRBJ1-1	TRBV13	TGTGCCAGCAGCTTAGAGTTAAACACTGAAGCTTTCTTT	CASSLELNTEAFF
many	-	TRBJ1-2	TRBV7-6	TGTGCCAGCAGCTTATGGGGTGCTGGCTACACCTTC	CASSLWGAGYTF
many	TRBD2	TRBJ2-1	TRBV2	TGTGCCAGCAGTAGCGGGGGGTCCGGTGAGCAGTTCTTC	CASSSGGSGEQFF
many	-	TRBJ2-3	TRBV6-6	TGTGCCAGCAGTTACTACAGGGATAGTGGGGATACGCAGTATTTT	CASSYYRDSGDTQYF
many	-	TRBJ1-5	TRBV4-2	TGTGCCAGCAGCCAAGATCCCAATAGCAATCAGCCCCAGCTTTTT	CASSQDPNSNQPQLF
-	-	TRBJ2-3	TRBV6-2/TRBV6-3	TGTGCCAGCAGCCCACTAGATGATACGCAGTATTTT	CASSPLDDTQYF
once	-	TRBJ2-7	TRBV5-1	TGCGTCAGCAGCTTGGCCGGAGCAGGCGCTTCCTACGAGCAGTACTTC	CVSSLAGAGASYEQYF
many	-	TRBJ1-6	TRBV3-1	TGTGCCAGCGGCGGAGAGATCATCGGTGGTTCACCCCTCCACTTT	CASGGEIIGGSPLHF
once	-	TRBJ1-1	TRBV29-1	TGCAGCGTTGAACAGGACACTGAAGCTTTCTTT	CSVEQDTEAFF
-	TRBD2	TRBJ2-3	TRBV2	TGTGCCAGCAGTGAAATCAGTAGCGGGGGAACAGATACGCAGTATTTT	CASSEISSGGTDTQYF
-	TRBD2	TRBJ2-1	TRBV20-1	TGCAGTGCTAGAGGATACGTGTCCAAGCGGGGTCCCTACAATGAGCAGTCCTTC	CSARGYVSKRGPYNEQSF
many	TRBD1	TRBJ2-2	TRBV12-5	TGTGCTAGTGGACAGGGGCGCACCGGGGAGCTGTTTTTT	CASGQGRTGELFF
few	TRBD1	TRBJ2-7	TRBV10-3	TGTGCCATCAGTGGGGACAGGGACGGGGGTCAGCAGTACTTC	CAISGDRDGGQQYF
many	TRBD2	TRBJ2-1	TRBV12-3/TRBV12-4	TGTGCCAGCAGTTTAGTTGGTAGCGGGGGGGCTAGGGTCTTC	CASSLVGSGGARVF
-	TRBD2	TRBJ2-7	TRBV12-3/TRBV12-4	TGTGCCAGCAGTCCGACTAGCTCAGGGAACGAGCAGTACTTC	CASSPTSSGNEQYF
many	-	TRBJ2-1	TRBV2	TGTGCCAGCAGAAGGGACTGGGACAATGAGCAGTTCTTC	CASRRDWDNEQFF
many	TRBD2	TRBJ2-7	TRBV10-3	TGTGCGACCGGGGGGATGACTGGGCAGTACTTC	CATGGMTGQYF
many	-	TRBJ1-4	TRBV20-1	TGCAGTGCGCTTAGGTTAAGTGATGAAAAACTGTTTTTT	CSALRLSDEKLFF
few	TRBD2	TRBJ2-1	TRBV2	TGTGCCAGCGCGGGGGGCTACAATGAGCAGTTCTTC	CASAGGYNEQFF
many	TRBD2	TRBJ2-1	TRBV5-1	TGCGCCAGCAGCTCTCCTTCTCTAGCGGGGGGGAATGAGCAGTTCTTC	CASSSPSLAGGNEQFF
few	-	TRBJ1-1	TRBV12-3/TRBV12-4	TGTGCCAGCACCCGATCTGGGAACACTGAAGCTTTCTTT	CASTRSGNTEAFF
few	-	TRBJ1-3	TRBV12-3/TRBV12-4	TGTGCCAGCAGTTTGAGGCTGACAAGCTCTGGAAACACCATATATTTT	CASSLRLTSSGNTIYF
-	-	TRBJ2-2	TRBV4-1	TGCGCCAGCAGCCAAGAAGGCCGAATTACCGGGGAGCTGTTTTTT	CASSQEGRITGELFF
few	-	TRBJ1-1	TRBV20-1	TGCAGTGCTAGTTTGGGACTCAACACTGAAGCTTTCTTT	CSASLGLNTEAFF
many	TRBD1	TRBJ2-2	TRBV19	TGTGCCAGTAGTCCCGGGACAGCCAATTTTGCGAACACCGGGGAGCTGTTTTTT	CASSPGTANFANTGELFF
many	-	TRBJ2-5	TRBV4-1	TGCGCCAGCAGCACCCGGGACTCTGGGGGCCAAGAGACCCAGTACTTC	CASSTRDSGGQETQYF
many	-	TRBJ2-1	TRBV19	TGTGCCAGTAGTCCTCGACCCAGACACACGGGGTGGCAGTTCTTC	CASSPRPRHTGWQFF
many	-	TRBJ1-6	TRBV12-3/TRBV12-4	TGTGCCAGCAGTTTACATACAGGTTCCTATAATTCACCCCTCCACTTT	CASSLHTGSYNSPLHF
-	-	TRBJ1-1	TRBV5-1	TGCGCCAGCAGCTTTTCTGGGACAACTGAAGCTTTCTTT	CASSFSGTTEAFF
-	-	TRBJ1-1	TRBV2	TGTGCCAGCACCGAGAACACTGAAGCTTTCTTT	CASTENTEAFF
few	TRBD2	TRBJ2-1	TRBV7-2	TGTGCCAGCAGCTCCCCTTTCGGGACTAGAAGATCCTACAATGAGCAGTTCTTC	CASSSPFGTRRSYNEQFF
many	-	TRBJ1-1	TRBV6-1	TGTGCCAGCAGTGTTGAAGCCAGGGCTTTGAACACTGAAGCTTTCTTT	CASSVEARALNTEAFF
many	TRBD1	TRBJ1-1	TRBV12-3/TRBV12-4	TGTGCCAGCAGCCTCCACGAGAGGGGGCATGCTTTCTTT	CASSLHERGHAFF
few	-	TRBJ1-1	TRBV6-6	TGTGCCAGCAGTTACCCGGTTTCCGTGGCAGTTACTGAAGCTTTCTTT	CASSYPVSVAVTEAFF
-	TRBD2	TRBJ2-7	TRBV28	TGTGCCAGCAGTTTATGGGGTATAGCGGGGGGCTCCTACGAGCAGTACTTC	CASSLWGIAGGSYEQYF
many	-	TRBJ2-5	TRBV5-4	TGTGCCAGCAGCTTTCCGGGGGAAGGAGAGACCCAGTACTTC	CASSFPGEGETQYF
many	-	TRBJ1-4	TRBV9	TGTGCCAGCAGCCGAGACTCCTCTAATGAAAAACTGTTTTTT	CASSRDSSNEKLFF
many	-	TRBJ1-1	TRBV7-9	TGTGCCAGCAGCTTAGATCAGGGTAACACTGAAGCTTTCTTT	CASSLDQGNTEAFF